A single sample is the source of the 20 T cell receptor beta chains below, sequenced in a study of neurological immune-mediated disorders (dated by TCRdb to between 2018 and 2021). Libraries came from 5' RACE. Sequencing was performed on an Illumina HiSeq 2500. TCRdb reworked the public reads: Q25 trimming with fastp, MiXCR clone assembly, productive beta chains retained. Entries are consolidated by CDR3 protein sequence, retaining the most common genes and DNA. The sample data list 80,000 to 95,000 distinct CDR3 sequences, and 3% to 4.5% of these were observed just once. 2.9% of the sample lies in the top ten. The sequencing sample was made of PBMCs. All receptors come from a woman aged 45-60 years with multiple sclerosis.

This clonotype was detected ten times or more. This sequence joins TRBV20-1 and TRBJ1-2; D is unclear. This CDR3 contains 12 residues. V was trimmed by 5 bases and J by 0 bases, leaving 7 bases between them. In germline, CDR1 is DFQATT, CDR2 SNEGSKA (reference sequence). The CDR3 DNA follows: TGCAGTGCTGTGAGGGCTAACTATGGCTACACCTTC. This codes for CSAVRANYGYTF.

This clonotype was picked up many times. The chain combines TRBV27 with TRBJ2-3; weak D call: TRBD2 (5 bases). This CDR3 is 14 amino acids long. CDR1 and CDR2 from the germline V gene are MNHEY and SMNVEV (reference sequence). V was cut by 1 base and J by 6 bases, with 11 bases left in between. The CDR3 DNA follows: TGTGCCAGCAGTTTATTTCGTGGGGAGGATACGCAGTATTTT. This translates into CASSLFRGEDTQYF.

This clonotype has at least ten counts. The chain is built from TRBV12-3 or TRBV12-4 and TRBJ2-1; possibly TRBD2 for D (7 bases). V was cut by 3 bases and J by 8 bases, with 14 bases left in between. The CDR3 sequence is 14 residues long. The CDR3 DNA sequence: TGTGCCAGCAGTTTTAGGGGGGGACGGCATGAGCAGTTCTTC. It codes for CASSFRGGRHEQFF.

This clonotype was observed at least ten times. This rearrangement joins TRBV5-1 to TRBJ2-5; D uncertain. Germline CDR1 and CDR2: SGHRS and YFSETQ. The V and J ends lost 0 bases and 4 bases respectively, with 10 bases between them. The CDR3 sequence is 14 residues long. The CDR3: CASSLAPWGETQYF. The DNA for the CDR3 is TGCGCCAGCAGCTTGGCCCCTTGGGGAGAGACCCAGTACTTC.

This clonotype was observed many times. The genes are TRBV12-3 or TRBV12-4 and TRBJ2-3; 9 bases agree with TRBD2. The CDR3 totals 15 residues. V shed 4 bases, J shed 2 bases, and the junction held 4 bases outside the gene matches. The CDR3 DNA follows: TGTGCCAGCAGTTACGGGACTAGCAACACAGATACGCAGTATTTT. It specifies CASSYGTSNTDTQYF.

This clonotype was found many times. Written as DNA, the CDR3 is TGTGCCACCAGTGAGCCAGCGGGGGGGCATCGGCAGTTCTTC. This gives the protein CATSEPAGGHRQFF. The rearrangement links TRBV24-1 to TRBJ2-1, with 10 bases fitting TRBD2. V dropped 4 bases and J dropped 12; count of bases not matched to a gene: 8. In germline, CDR1 is KGHDR, CDR2 SFDVKD. The CDR3 extends over 14 amino acids.

The chain couples TRBV12-3 or TRBV12-4 to TRBJ1-2; a possible D gene is TRBD1 (6 bases). V dropped 8 bases and J dropped 5 bases, with 9 bases sitting between them. The CDR3 loop spans 11 amino acids. The CDR3 DNA reads TGTGCCAGCTACGGACAGTATGGCTACACCTTC. This sequence encodes CASYGQYGYTF.

This clonotype has at least ten counts. J is TRBJ2-3 and V is TRBV4-3, with 7 bases identical to TRBD1. CDR1 is LGHNA, CDR2 YSLEER, per germline. With 0 bases clipped from V and 6 bases from J, the junction kept 9 bases outside the gene matches. The CDR3 runs to 16 residues. CDR3: CASSQDWARGHDTQYF. CDR3 DNA: TGCGCCAGCAGCCAAGATTGGGCTAGGGGGCACGATACGCAGTATTTT.

This clonotype was seen at least ten times. The V gene is TRBV27, the J gene TRBJ1-1, with D possibly matching TRBD1 (5 bases). The CDR3 contains 14 residues. The V and J ends lost 5 bases and 4 bases respectively, with 14 bases between them. CDR1 MNHEY and CDR2 SMNVEV come from the germline V gene (reference sequence). The CDR3 loop is CASSRNGGTTEAFF. The CDR3 DNA reads as TGTGCCAGCAGTCGAAACGGGGGGACCACTGAAGCTTTCTTT.

This clonotype was observed at least ten times. CDR3 DNA sequence: TGCAGTGCTACGACAGGGAACATTCAGTACTTC. This sequence encodes CSATTGNIQYF. The chain joins TRBV20-1 to TRBJ2-4; 7 positions agree with TRBD1. Losses at the gene ends were 4 bases for V and 7 bases for J; bases not matched to a gene: 1. The CDR3 length is 11 residues. The germline CDR1 and CDR2 sequences are DFQATT and SNEGSKA (reference sequence).

The chain carries TRBV27 and TRBJ2-4, with TRBD2 identical over 11 bases. Losses at the gene ends were 6 bases for V and 8 bases for J; bases not matched to a gene: 0. The germline V gene has CDR1 MNHEY and CDR2 SMNVEV (reference sequence). The CDR3 is 12 residues long. Here the CDR3 DNA reads TGTGCCAGCAGACTAGCGGGGGACATTCAGTACTTC. Translating it yields CASRLAGDIQYF.

This clonotype was counted at least ten times. At one of its ends the junction is not consistent with the germline gene, which may arise from a read error. V usage is TRBV24-1 and J usage is TRBJ2-1; 11 positions match TRBD1. The CDR3 length is 17 residues. Germline V gene sequence: CDR1 KGHDR, CDR2 SFDVKD. CDR3 residues: CATSDLRDRGGHNEQFF. CDR3 sequence (DNA): TGTGCCACCAGCGATTTGCGGGACAGGGGGGGCCACAATGAGCAGTTCTTC.

This clonotype was detected many times. This chain connects TRBV12-3 or TRBV12-4 to TRBJ2-1, with 11 positions matching TRBD2. The J segment lost 9 bases and the V segment lost 5 bases, leaving 9 bases of the junction unmatched. This CDR3 has 15 residues. The CDR3 region has the DNA TGTGCCAGCAGTGTGACTAGCGGGGTCCAGGGTGAGCAGTTCTTC. It codes for CASSVTSGVQGEQFF.

This clonotype was picked up many times. The CDR3 loop is CASSQDFYEGTGNTEAFF. DNA of the CDR3: TGCGCCAGCAGCCAAGATTTCTATGAGGGCACGGGAAACACTGAAGCTTTCTTT. V usage is TRBV4-3 and J usage is TRBJ1-1; D is unresolved. Germline CDR1 reads LGHNA; CDR2 reads YSLEER. This CDR3 contains 18 residues. V lost 0 bases and J 2 bases, leaving 19 bases between the germline ends.

Ten or more counts support this clonotype. The chain carries TRBV20-1 and TRBJ1-2; the D gene is possibly TRBD1 (5 bases). Between the trimmed V and J ends, which lost 0 bases and 8 bases, there was a span of 19 bases. The CDR3 extends over 15 amino acids. CDR1 is DFQATT, CDR2 SNEGSKA, per germline (reference sequence). The CDR3 spells CSARERGTALVGYTF. The CDR3 region has the DNA TGCAGTGCTAGAGAGCGCGGGACGGCCCTTGTGGGCTACACCTTC.

This clonotype was counted many times. The CDR3, as DNA: TGTGCCAGCAGCTTAGCGGGAATCGGAACCATATATTTT. Protein: CASSLAGIGTIYF. This chain connects TRBV7-2 to TRBJ1-3; D not certain. Trimming left V 0 bases short and J 10 bases short, with 10 bases between. CDR1 is SGHTA, CDR2 FQGNSA, per germline. The CDR3 is made up of 13 amino acids.

To note about this clonotype: Being one base from a much bigger clone, this may be a read error. The rearrangement uses TRBV7-9 and TRBJ2-5, with D unresolved. The germline CDR1 and CDR2 sequences are SEHNR and FQNEAQ (reference sequence). This CDR3 comprises 15 residues. The CDR3 protein is CANSQLPPLFETQYF. The CDR3 DNA sequence: TGTGCCAACAGCCAATTACCCCCCCTGTTTGAGACCCAGTACTTC.

Ten or more counts support this clonotype. The gene calls are TRBV6-2 or TRBV6-3 and TRBJ2-6; the D is unclear. Germline assignment: CDR1 MNHEY and CDR2 SVGEGT. This CDR3 is 14 amino acids long. V lost 6 bases and J 2 bases, leaving 8 bases between the germline ends. Here the CDR3 DNA reads TGTGCCAGCAGACACGAGGCTGGGGCCAACGTCCTGACTTTC. Protein product: CASRHEAGANVLTF.

Ten or more counts support this clonotype. The chain employs TRBV6-2 or TRBV6-3 and TRBJ1-2; D possibly corresponds to TRBD1 (6 bases). The CDR3 runs 19 residues. V lost 5 bases, J lost 2 bases, and 27 bases lay in between. Germline V gene lookup returns CDR1 MNHEY and CDR2 SVGEGT. CDR3 in amino acids: CASSQMSDRTSTLNYGYTF. The DNA for the CDR3 is TGTGCCAGCAGTCAGATGTCCGACAGGACCTCAACATTAAACTATGGCTACACCTTC.

This clonotype has a count of ten or more. In nucleotides, the CDR3 is TGTGCCACCAGCAGAGGATCAGCCCGAAACTACGAGCAGTACTTC. Protein sequence: CATSRGSARNYEQYF. The rearrangement joins TRBV15 to TRBJ2-7; no clear D. Trimming took off 1 base at V and 3 bases at J, with 13 bases between the two ends. The CDR3 consists of 15 residues. The V gene's germline CDR1 is LNHNV and CDR2 YYDKDF (reference sequence).